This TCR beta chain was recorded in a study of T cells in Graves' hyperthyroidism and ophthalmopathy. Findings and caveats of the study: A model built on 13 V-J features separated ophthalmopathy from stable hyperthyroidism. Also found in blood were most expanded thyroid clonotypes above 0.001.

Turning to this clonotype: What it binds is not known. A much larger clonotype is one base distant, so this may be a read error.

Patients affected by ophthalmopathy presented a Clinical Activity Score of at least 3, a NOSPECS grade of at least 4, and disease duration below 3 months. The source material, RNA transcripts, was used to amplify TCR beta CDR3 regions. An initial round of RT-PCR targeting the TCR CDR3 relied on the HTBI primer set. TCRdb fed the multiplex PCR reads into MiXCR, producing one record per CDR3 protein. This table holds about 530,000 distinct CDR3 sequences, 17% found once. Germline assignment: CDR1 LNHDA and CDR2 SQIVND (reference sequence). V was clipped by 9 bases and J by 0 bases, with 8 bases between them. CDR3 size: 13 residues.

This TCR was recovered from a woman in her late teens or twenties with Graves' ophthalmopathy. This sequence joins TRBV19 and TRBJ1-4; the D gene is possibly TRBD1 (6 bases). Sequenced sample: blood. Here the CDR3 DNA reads TGTGCCAGCCGGACAGCAACTAATGAAAAACTGTTTTTT. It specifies CASRTATNEKLFF.